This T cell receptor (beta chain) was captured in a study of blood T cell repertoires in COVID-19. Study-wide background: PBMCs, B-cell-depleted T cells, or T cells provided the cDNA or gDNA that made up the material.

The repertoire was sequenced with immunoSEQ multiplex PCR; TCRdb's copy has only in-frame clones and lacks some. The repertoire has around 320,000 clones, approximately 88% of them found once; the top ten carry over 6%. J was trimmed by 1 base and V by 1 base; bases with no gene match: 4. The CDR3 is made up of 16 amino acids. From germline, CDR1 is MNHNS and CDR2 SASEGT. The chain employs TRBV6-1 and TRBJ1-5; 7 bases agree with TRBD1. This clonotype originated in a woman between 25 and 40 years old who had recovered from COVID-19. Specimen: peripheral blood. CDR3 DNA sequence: TGTGCCAGCAGTGAAGATGAGGGGGCAAGCAATCAGCCCCAGCATTTT. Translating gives CASSEDEGASNQPQHF.